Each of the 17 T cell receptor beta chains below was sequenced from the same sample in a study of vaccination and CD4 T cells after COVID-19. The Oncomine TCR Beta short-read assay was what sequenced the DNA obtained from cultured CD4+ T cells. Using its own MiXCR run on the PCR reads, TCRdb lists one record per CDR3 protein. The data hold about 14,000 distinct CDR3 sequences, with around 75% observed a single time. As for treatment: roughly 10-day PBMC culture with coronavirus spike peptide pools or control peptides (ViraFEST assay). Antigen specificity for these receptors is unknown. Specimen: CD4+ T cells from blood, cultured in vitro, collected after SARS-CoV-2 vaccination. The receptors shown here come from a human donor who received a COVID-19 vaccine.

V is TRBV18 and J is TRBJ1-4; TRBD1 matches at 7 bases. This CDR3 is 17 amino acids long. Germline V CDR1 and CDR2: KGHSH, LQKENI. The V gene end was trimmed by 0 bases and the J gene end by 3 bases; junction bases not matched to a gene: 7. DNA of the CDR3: TGTGCCAGCTCACCACCAGGCGCAGGGGGGTCTAATGAAAAACTGTTTTTT. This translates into CASSPPGAGGSNEKLFF.

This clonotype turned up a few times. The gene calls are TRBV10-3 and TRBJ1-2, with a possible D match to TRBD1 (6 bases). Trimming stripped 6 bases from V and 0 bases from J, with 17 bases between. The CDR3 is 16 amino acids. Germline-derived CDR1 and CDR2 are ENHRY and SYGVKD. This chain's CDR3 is CAIRGALLSTNYGYTF. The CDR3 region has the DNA TGTGCCATCAGGGGGGCCCTACTTTCGACTAACTATGGCTACACCTTC.

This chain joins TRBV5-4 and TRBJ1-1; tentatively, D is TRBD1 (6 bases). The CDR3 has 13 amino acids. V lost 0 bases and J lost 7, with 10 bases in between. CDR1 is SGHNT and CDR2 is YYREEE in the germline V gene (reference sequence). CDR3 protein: CASSLEGGGEAFF. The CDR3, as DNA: TGTGCCAGCAGCTTGGAAGGGGGGGGTGAAGCTTTCTTT.

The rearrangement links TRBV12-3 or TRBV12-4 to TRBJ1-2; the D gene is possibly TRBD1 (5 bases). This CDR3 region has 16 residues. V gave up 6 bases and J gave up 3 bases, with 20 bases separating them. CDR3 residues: CASSPYPRGDDYGYTF. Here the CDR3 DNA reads TGTGCCAGCAGCCCCTATCCTCGAGGGGACGACTATGGCTACACCTTC.

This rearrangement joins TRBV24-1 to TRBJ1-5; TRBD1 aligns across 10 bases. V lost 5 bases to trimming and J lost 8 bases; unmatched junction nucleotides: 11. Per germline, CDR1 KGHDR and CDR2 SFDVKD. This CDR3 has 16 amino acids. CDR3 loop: CATSAPGTGAFKPQHF. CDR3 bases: TGTGCCACCAGTGCCCCCGGGACAGGGGCTTTTAAGCCCCAGCATTTT.

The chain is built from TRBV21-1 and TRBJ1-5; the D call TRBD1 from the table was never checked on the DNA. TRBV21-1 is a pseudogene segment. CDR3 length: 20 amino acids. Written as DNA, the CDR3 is TGTGCCAGCAGCAAAGCCGGGGGAGACAAGGGGTTCTTTAGCAATCAGCCCCAGCATTTT. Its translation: CASSKAGGDKGFFSNQPQHF.

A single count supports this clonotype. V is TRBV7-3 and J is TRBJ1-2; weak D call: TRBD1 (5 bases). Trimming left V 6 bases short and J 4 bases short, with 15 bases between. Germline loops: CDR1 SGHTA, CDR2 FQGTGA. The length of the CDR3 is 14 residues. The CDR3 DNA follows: TGTGCCAGCAGTCCTCAGGGAAACCCCTATGGCTACACCTTC. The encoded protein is CASSPQGNPYGYTF.

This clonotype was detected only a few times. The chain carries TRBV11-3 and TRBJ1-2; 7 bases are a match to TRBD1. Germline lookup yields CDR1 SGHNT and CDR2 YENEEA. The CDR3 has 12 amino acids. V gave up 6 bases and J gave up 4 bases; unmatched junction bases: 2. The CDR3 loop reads CASSQGGYGYTF. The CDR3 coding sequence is TGTGCCAGCAGTCAGGGGGGCTATGGCTACACCTTC. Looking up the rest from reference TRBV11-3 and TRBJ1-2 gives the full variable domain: EAGVVQSPRYKIIEKKQPVAFWCNPISGHNTLYWYLQNLGQGPELLIRYENEEAVDDSQLPKDRFSAERLKGVDSTLKIQPAELGDSAVYLCASSQGGYGYTFGSGTRLTVV.

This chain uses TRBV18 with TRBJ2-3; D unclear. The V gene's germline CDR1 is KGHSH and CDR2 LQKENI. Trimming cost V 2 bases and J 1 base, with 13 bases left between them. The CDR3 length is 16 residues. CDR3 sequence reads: CASSPGLARRTDTQYF. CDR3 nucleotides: TGTGCCAGCTCACCAGGGCTTGCAAGGCGCACAGATACGCAGTATTTT.

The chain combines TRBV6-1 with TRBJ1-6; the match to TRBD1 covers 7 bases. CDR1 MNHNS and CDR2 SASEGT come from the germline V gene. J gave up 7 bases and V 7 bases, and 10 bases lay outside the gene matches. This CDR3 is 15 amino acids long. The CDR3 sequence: CASTIMTGMNSPLHF. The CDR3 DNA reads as TGTGCCAGCACCATAATGACAGGGATGAATTCACCCCTCCACTTT.

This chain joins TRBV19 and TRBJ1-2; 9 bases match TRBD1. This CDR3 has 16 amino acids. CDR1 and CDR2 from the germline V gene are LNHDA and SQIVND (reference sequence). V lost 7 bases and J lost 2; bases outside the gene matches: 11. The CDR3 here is CASTSRGGQGNYGYTF. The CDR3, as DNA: TGTGCCAGTACCTCAAGAGGTGGACAGGGGAACTATGGCTACACCTTC. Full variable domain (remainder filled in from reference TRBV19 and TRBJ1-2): DGGITQSPKYLFRKEGQNVTLSCEQNLNHDAMYWYRQDPGQGLRLIYYSQIVNDFQKGDIAEGYSVSREKKESFPLTVTSAQKNPTAFYLCASTSRGGQGNYGYTFGSGTRLTVV.

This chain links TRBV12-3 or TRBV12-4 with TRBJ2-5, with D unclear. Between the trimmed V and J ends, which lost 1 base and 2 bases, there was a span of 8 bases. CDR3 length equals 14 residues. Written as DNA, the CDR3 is TGTGCCAGCAGTTTAGGTACGAGACAAGAGACCCAGTACTTC. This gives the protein CASSLGTRQETQYF.

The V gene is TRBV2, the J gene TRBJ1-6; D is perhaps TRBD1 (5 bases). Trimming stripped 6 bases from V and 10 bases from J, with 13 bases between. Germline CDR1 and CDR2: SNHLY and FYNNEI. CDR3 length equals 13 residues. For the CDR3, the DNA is TGTGCCAGCAGACTCGGGGGGTTCTCACCCCTCCACTTT. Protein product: CASRLGGFSPLHF.

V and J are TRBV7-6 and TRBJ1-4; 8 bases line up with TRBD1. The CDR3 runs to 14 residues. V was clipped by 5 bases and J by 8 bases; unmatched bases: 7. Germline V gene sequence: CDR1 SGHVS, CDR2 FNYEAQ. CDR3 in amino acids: CASSAGTGSEKLFF. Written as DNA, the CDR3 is TGTGCCAGCAGCGCCGGGACAGGTAGCGAAAAACTGTTTTTT. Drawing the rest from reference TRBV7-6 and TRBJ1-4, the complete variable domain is GAGVSQSPRYKVTKRGQDVALRCDPISGHVSLYWYRQALGQGPEFLTYFNYEAQQDKSGLPNDRFSAERPEGSISTLTIQRTEQRDSAMYRCASSAGTGSEKLFFGSGTQLSVL.

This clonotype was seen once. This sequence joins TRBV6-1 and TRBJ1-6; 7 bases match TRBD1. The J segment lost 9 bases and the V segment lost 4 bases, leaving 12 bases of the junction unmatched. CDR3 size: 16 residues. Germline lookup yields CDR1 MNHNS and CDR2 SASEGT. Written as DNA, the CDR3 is TGTGCCAGCAGTGTTATTCCACAGGGGAGGGGTTCACCCCTCCACTTT. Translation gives CASSVIPQGRGSPLHF.

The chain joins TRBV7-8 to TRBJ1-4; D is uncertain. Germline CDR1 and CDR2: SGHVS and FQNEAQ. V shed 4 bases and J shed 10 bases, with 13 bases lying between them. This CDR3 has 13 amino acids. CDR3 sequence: CASSSLNEGKLFF. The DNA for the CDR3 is TGTGCCAGCAGCTCACTAAATGAGGGAAAACTGTTTTTT.

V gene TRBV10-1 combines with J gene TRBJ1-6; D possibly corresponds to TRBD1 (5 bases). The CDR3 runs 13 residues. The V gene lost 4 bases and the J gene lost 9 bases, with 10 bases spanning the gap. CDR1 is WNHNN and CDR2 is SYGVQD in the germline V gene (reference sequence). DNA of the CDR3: TGCGCCAGCAGTGCCTCAGGGATTTCACCCCTCCACTTT. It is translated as CASSASGISPLHF.